Listed here is a single T cell receptor beta chain. Its antigen has not been determined. Qualities for individual bases were not recorded, and no much larger clone is one base off. V trim: 5 bases; J trim: 8 bases; unmatched bases: 12. The germline V gene (reference sequence) provides CDR1 DFQATT and CDR2 SNEGSKA. The CDR3 starts with the cysteine, ends with the phenylalanine, and has 14 residues. Only the CDR3 part of the read is kept: 42 bases, read in frame from the first base. The sample's treatment or condition label is to be understood as: live attenuated yellow fever vaccine strain. PBMCs were isolated from peripheral blood using a standard Ficoll-Paque protocol. CD4 and CD8 T-cell fractions were isolated with Dynabeads CD4 and CD8 positive selection kits. RNA was extracted with TriZol from bulk PBMCs, CD4 and CD8 fractions, and dextramer-positive and dextramer-negative fractions. Sequencing relied on an Illumina NovaSeq 6000. TCR cDNA was synthesized by 5'RACE template switching, through which a universal primer site and unique molecular identifiers were introduced. Priming for cDNA synthesis came from both the TCR alpha and TCR beta constant segments. Library amplification involved two PCR steps, and the second step added sample barcodes and sequencing adapters. Sequencing of libraries was performed on Illumina HiSeq 2500 (2x100 bp) or NovaSeq (2x150 bp). On the authors' methods: MIGEC handled demultiplexing of reads and collapsing into UMI consensus sequences, while MiXCR performed V(D)J alignment. Vaccine-responding clonotypes were identified with edgeR using replicate PBMC samples, with FDR below 0.01 and a log2 fold change above 5 up to day 15 being required. CD4 or CD8 identity was assigned to each bulk clonotype according to whether the clonotype was present at higher abundance in the sequenced CD4 repertoire or the sequenced CD8 repertoire. Starting from the raw public reads, TCRdb applied fastp trimming at Q25, assembled clones with MiXCR and retained in-frame beta chains. Merged by CDR3 protein, the rows form single entries marked with the most common genes and DNA. TCRdb, not the authors, supplied the V and J calls. The sample contains 100,000 to 150,000 distinct CDR3 sequences, roughly 15% of them found a single time. In total, the top ten clones hold about 42% of the sample.

The data are from a study of T cells after yellow fever vaccination (dated by TCRdb to about 2019). In the study overall: The SMART-Seq v4 Ultra Low Input RNA kit was used to prepare libraries from fractions with low cell numbers. Two healthy male donors, one aged 18 to 30 and one aged 30 to 40 years, were included in the cohort. Bulk PBMC replicates and cell subsets were isolated from blood drawn at multiple timepoints before and after both primary and secondary immunization. To follow T-cell clones before and after both primary and booster YFV17D yellow fever vaccination, bulk TCR alpha and beta repertoires underwent longitudinal sequencing.

Beyond this particular receptor, the publication reports: After the booster, most clones that had expanded after primary vaccination were detected again (around 97% of CD4 and 88% of CD8), suggesting broad maintenance of memory. Compared with the primary T-cell response, the secondary T-cell response was faster but weaker, reaching its peak on day 5 rather than on day 15. The study included only a couple of donors, which limits how far the findings can be generalized. Computational filtering was required because FACS-sorted repertoires could contain abundant contaminating clonotypes from the bulk population. A small share of clonotypes was detected in both CD4 and CD8 compartments, with the overlap likely arising from convergent recombination.

The source was CD8+ T cells sorted from PBMCs, collected 5 days after the yellow fever booster vaccination. The receptor was derived from a man younger than 35 who received the YFV17D yellow fever vaccine. The rearranged segments are TRBV20-1 and TRBJ2-1, and TRBD1 matches 7 of the central bases. The CDR3 amino acid sequence is: CSAVIRDRPHEQFF. The nucleotides read TGCAGTGCTGTCATCCGGGACAGACCCCATGAGCAGTTCTTC.